This T cell receptor beta chain emerged from a study of blood T cell repertoires in COVID-19. Background on the study: The United States, Italy and Spain were the sources of the acute and convalescent COVID-19 samples. Nucleic acid was either cDNA or gDNA, and it came from T cells, B-cell-depleted T cells, or PBMCs.

Per the study methods: Nucleated cell number was recorded as an estimate derived from reference gene primer amplification. TCRdb's table, derived via immunoSEQ multiplex PCR, lists solely in-frame clones and lacks some. For V, J and clone size, that table is used; D and trimming come from the DNA. Among approximately 260,000 clones listed, about nine tenths were seen once. This CDR3 comprises 15 residues. Germline lookup yields CDR1 LGHDT and CDR2 YNNKEL (reference sequence). V was clipped by 2 bases and J by 0 bases; unmatched bases: 1. Sequenced: peripheral blood. The V call is TRBV3-1 (or the pseudogene TRBV3-2), the J call TRBJ2-3; 8 nucleotides match TRBD2. This sequence originates from a man aged 45-65 years with acute or convalescent COVID-19. For the CDR3, the DNA is TGTGCCAGCAGCCAACAGCGGGGGAGCACAGATACGCAGTATTTT. Protein product: CASSQQRGSTDTQYF.